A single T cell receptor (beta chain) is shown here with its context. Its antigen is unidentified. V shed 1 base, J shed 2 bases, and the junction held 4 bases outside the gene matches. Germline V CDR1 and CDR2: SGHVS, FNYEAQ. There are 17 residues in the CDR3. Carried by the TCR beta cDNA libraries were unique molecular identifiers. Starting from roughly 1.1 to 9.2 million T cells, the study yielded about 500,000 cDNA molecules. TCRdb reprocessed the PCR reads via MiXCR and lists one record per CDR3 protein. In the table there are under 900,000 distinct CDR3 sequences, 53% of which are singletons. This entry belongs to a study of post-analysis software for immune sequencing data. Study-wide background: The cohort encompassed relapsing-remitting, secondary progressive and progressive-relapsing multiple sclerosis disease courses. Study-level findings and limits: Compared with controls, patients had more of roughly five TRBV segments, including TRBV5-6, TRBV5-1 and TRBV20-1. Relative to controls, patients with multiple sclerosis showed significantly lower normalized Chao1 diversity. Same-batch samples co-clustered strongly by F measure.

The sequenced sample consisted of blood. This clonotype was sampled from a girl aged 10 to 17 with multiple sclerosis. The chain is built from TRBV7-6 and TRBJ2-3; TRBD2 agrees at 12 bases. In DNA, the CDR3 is TGTGCCAGCAGCTTAGGACCTAGCGGGGGGGTCACAGATACGCAGTATTTT. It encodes CASSLGPSGGVTDTQYF.